This T cell receptor (beta chain) was identified during a study of T cells after yellow fever vaccination. This clonotype turned up a few times. TCRdb re-called the 5' RACE reads with MiXCR, one entry per CDR3 protein. The sample yields approximately 260,000 distinct CDR3 sequences, about 5.2% seen once. V lost 4 bases to trimming and J lost 4 bases, with 18 bases between them. Germline V gene data show CDR1 as SGHTA and CDR2 as FQGNSA. The CDR3 consists of 16 residues. The material sequenced was CD4+ T cells sorted from PBMCs, taken on the day of the yellow fever booster vaccination. This rearrangement joins TRBV7-2 to TRBJ2-3, with a possible D match to TRBD2 (6 bases). The source is a man aged 18-30 years who received the YFV17D yellow fever vaccine. The DNA of the CDR3 is TGTGCCAGCAGCTCCGGGGCCGCGGGGTTGGCAGATACGCAGTATTTT. This translates into CASSSGAAGLADTQYF.